Shown below are 10 T cell receptor beta chains from a single sample sequenced in a study of blood T cell repertoires in COVID-19. Data came from immunoSEQ multiplex PCR; TCRdb stores just in-frame clones and leaves some out. Here the sample spans roughly 63,000 clones, roughly 78% being singletons. The source material was peripheral blood. Every receptor here comes from a human donor in a cohort sampled during active COVID-19.

This CDR3 is CASSFRGQAGANVLTF. Written as DNA, the CDR3 is TGTGCCAGCAGCTTCAGGGGCCAGGCTGGGGCCAACGTCCTGACTTTC. The chain joins TRBV7-2 to TRBJ2-6, with a tentative D call TRBD1 (6 bases). Germline CDR1 is SGHTA and CDR2 is FQGNSA. There are 16 residues in the CDR3. V lost 3 bases and J lost 2, with 11 bases in between. The complete variable domain, with remaining parts taken from reference TRBV7-2 and TRBJ2-6, reads GAGVSQSPSNKVTEKGKDVELRCDPISGHTALYWYRQSLGQGLEFLIYFQGNSAPDKSGLPSDRFSAERTGGSVSTLTIQRTQQEDSAVYLCASSFRGQAGANVLTFGAGSRLTVL.

V is TRBV7-9 and J is TRBJ1-4; 10 positions agree with TRBD1. The CDR3 is made up of 16 amino acids. The germline gives CDR1 SEHNR, CDR2 FQNEAQ (reference sequence). V dropped 4 bases and J dropped 8; count of bases not matched to a gene: 10. This CDR3 is CASSSGTGDIGEKLFF. The CDR3 DNA reads as TGTGCCAGCAGCTCAGGGACAGGGGATATTGGAGAAAAACTGTTTTTT.

This chain joins TRBV7-9 and TRBJ2-1; 7 positions match TRBD1. After removal of 2 bases from V and 7 bases from J, the junction contained 11 bases not matched to a gene. Germline V gene lookup returns CDR1 SEHNR and CDR2 FQNEAQ (reference sequence). This CDR3 has 16 residues. The CDR3 DNA sequence: TGTGCCAGCAGCTTAACTTGCTTTGACAGGGCAAATGAGCAGTTCTTC. This sequence encodes CASSLTCFDRANEQFF.

The V and J genes are TRBV27 and TRBJ2-7, with TRBD2 matching 7 bases. Germline trimming cut 5 bases from V and 2 bases from J; bases unmatched to any gene: 6. Germline V gives CDR1 MNHEY, CDR2 SMNVEV (reference sequence). The CDR3 length is 14 residues. This CDR3 reads CASSVQRGPYEQYF. The CDR3 DNA is TGTGCCAGCAGTGTCCAGCGGGGACCCTACGAGCAGTACTTC.

This clone was detected only a few times. The V call is TRBV5-1, the J call TRBJ1-4, with a tentative D call TRBD1 (6 bases). Trimming shortened V by 7 bases and J by 10 bases, and 20 bases separated the two germline ends. The CDR3 covers 14 residues. Germline CDR1 and CDR2: SGHRS and YFSETQ. The CDR3 reads CASQTGDNKGKLFF. The CDR3, as DNA: TGCGCCAGCCAAACCGGGGACAACAAGGGAAAACTGTTTTTT.

In this sample, this clone turned up once. This sequence joins TRBV7-3 and TRBJ2-3; perhaps TRBD2 as D (5 bases). The CDR3 totals 15 residues. The V gene's germline CDR1 is SGHTA and CDR2 FQGTGA. Trimming took off 5 bases at V and 4 bases at J, with 16 bases between the two ends. CDR3 nucleotides: TGTGCCAGCAGCACCACGGGTGGGAGCGCAGATACGCAGTATTTT. Translating gives CASSTTGGSADTQYF.

This clone was detected only a few times. The CDR3 region is CATRRAGGYEQYF. The CDR3 DNA reads TGTGCCACCCGGCGGGCAGGGGGATACGAGCAGTACTTC. The chain recombines TRBV19 with TRBJ2-7; 7 positions match TRBD1. Trimming took 10 bases from V and 4 from J; bases not matched to a gene: 10. Germline V gene data show CDR1 as LNHDA and CDR2 as SQIVND (reference sequence). This CDR3 spans 13 amino acids.

The chain employs TRBV9 and TRBJ2-3; no reliable D call. The CDR3 is 13 amino acids. Trimming took 2 bases from V and 3 from J, leaving 7 bases between them. Germline CDR1 reads SGDLS; CDR2 reads YYNGEE. In DNA, the CDR3 is TGTGCCAGCAGCGTTATACAGACAGATACGCAGTATTTT. It specifies CASSVIQTDTQYF. Together with reference TRBV9 and TRBJ2-3, the CDR3 gives the full variable domain: DSGVTQTPKHLITATGQRVTLRCSPRSGDLSVYWYQQSLDQGLQFLIQYYNGEERAKGNILERFSAQQFPDLHSELNLSSLELGDSALYFCASSVIQTDTQYFGPGTRLTVL.

This rearrangement joins TRBV6-5 to TRBJ2-7; 7 positions agree with TRBD2. CDR1 and CDR2 from the germline V gene are MNHEY and SVGAGI. V was clipped by 4 bases and J by 5 bases; unmatched bases: 2. This CDR3 is 12 amino acids long. CDR3 DNA: TGTGCCAGCAGTTTGGGGGGGGACGAGCAGTACTTC. The encoded protein is CASSLGGDEQYF.

The rearrangement uses TRBV7-9 and TRBJ2-7; D may be TRBD1 (6 bases). CDR1 is SEHNR, CDR2 FQNEAQ, per germline (reference sequence). The V end was cut by 6 bases, the J end by 2 bases, with 20 bases between. The CDR3 contains 16 residues. The CDR3 protein is CASSLLTEGQTYEQYF. DNA of the CDR3: TGTGCCAGCAGTTTATTAACCGAAGGACAGACCTACGAGCAGTACTTC.